Listed here are 5 T cell receptor beta chains from one sample, sequenced in a study of blood T cell repertoires in COVID-19. This table comes from immunoSEQ multiplex PCR, and its TCRdb copy is limited to in-frame clones, with some not included. The sample carries about 130,000 clones, around 83% recorded once. The specimen was peripheral blood. The origin of the receptors is a man in his forties with active or convalescent COVID-19.

The rearrangement links TRBV18 to TRBJ1-5; 12 nucleotides align to TRBD1. CDR3 length equals 15 residues. The germline gives CDR1 KGHSH, CDR2 LQKENI. V dropped 4 bases and J dropped 6; count of bases not matched to a gene: 4. CDR3 coding DNA: TGTGCCAGCTCACAGTGGGGACAGGGGGCTCAGCCCCAGCATTTT. It specifies CASSQWGQGAQPQHF.

The V gene is TRBV24-1, the J gene TRBJ2-1, with TRBD2 matching 11 bases. The CDR3 has 16 residues. Trimming removed 3 bases from V and 2 bases from J; junction bases left unmatched: 2. CDR1 and CDR2 (germline): KGHDR, SFDVKD. DNA for the CDR3: TGTGCCACCAGTGATGGTAGCGGGGGGGCCTACAATGAGCAGTTCTTC. It yields the protein CATSDGSGGAYNEQFF.

J is TRBJ2-3 and V is TRBV7-9; 8 nucleotides align to TRBD1. After removal of 7 bases from V and 0 bases from J, the junction contained 9 bases not matched to a gene. Germline CDR1 and CDR2: SEHNR and FQNEAQ (reference sequence). The CDR3 length is 16 residues. CDR3 sequence reads: CASINPTGGSTDTQYF. The CDR3 nucleotides read TGTGCCAGCATCAATCCCACAGGGGGAAGCACAGATACGCAGTATTTT.

This clone was found once. This rearrangement joins TRBV9 to TRBJ1-1; no clear D gene. Germline V gene data show CDR1 as SGDLS and CDR2 as YYNGEE. CDR3 size: 14 residues. V shed 0 bases and J shed 1 base, with 7 bases lying between them. CDR3 in amino acids: CASSVDVGNTEAFF. The CDR3, as DNA: TGTGCCAGCAGCGTAGATGTCGGGAACACTGAAGCTTTCTTT.

The rearrangement uses TRBV7-3 and TRBJ1-2; maybe TRBD1 (6 bases). The length of the CDR3 is 13 residues. V shed 3 bases and J shed 6 bases, with 11 bases lying between them. The germline gives CDR1 SGHTA, CDR2 FQGTGA. CDR3 loop: CASSFRQGHGYTF. The CDR3 region has the DNA TGTGCCAGCAGCTTCAGGCAGGGGCATGGCTACACCTTC.